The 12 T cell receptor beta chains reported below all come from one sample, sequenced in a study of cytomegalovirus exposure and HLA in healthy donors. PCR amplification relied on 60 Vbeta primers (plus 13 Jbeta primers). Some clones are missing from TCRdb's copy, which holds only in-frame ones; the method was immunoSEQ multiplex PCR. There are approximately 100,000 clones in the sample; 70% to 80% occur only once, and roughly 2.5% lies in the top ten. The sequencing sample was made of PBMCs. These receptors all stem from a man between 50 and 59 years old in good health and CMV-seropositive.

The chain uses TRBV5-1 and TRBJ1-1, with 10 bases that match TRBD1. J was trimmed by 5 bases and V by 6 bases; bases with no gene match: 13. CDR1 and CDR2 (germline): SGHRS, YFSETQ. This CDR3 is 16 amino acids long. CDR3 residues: CASKPGTGEFGTEAFF. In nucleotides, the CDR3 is TGCGCCAGCAAGCCAGGGACAGGGGAATTTGGGACTGAAGCTTTCTTT.

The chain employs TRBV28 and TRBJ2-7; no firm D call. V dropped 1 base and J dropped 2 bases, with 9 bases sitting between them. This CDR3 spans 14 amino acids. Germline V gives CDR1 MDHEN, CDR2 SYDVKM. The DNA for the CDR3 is TGTGCCAGCAGTTTATTGGGCGAGACCTACGAGCAGTACTTC. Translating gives CASSLLGETYEQYF.

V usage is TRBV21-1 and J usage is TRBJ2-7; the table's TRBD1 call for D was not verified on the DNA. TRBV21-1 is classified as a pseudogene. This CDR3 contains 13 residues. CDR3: CAGRRDRERGIDF. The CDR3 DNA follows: TGTGCCGGCCGTCGGGACAGGGAGAGGGGCATTGACTTC.

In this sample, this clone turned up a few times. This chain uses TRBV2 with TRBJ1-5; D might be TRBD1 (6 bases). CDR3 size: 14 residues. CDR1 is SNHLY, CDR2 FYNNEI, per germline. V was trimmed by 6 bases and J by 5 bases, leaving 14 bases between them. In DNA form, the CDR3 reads TGTGCCAGCAGCCAACAGGGAGGGTATCAGCCCCAGCATTTT. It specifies CASSQQGGYQPQHF.

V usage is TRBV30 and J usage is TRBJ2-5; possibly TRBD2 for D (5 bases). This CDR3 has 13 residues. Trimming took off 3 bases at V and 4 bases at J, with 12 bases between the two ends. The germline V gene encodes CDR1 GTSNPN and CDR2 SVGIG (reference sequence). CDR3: CAWSHGKVETQYF. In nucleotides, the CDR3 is TGTGCCTGGAGCCACGGGAAAGTAGAGACCCAGTACTTC.

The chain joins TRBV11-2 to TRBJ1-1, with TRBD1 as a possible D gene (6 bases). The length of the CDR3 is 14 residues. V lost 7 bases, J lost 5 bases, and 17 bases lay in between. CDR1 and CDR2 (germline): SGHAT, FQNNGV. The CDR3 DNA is TGTGCCAGCACCGTGGGGGCCAGAAGTACTGAAGCTTTCTTT. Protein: CASTVGARSTEAFF.

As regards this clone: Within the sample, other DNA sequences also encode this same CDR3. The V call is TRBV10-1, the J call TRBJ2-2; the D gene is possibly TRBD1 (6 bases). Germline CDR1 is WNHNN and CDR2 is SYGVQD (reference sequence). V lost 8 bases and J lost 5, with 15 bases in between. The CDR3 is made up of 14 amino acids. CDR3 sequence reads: CASSTTGGTGELFF. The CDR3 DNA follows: TGCGCCAGCTCGACGACAGGTGGTACCGGGGAGCTGTTTTTT.

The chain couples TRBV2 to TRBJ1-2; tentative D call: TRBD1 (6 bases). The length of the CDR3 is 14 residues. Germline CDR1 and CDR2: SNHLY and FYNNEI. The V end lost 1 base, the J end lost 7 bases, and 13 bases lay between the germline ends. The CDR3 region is CASSEEVQGSGYTF. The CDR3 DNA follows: TGTGCCAGCAGTGAAGAGGTACAGGGCTCTGGCTACACCTTC.

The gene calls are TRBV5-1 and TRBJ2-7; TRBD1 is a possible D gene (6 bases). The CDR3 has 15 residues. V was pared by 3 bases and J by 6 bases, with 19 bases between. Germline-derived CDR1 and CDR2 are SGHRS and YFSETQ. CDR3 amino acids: CASSSAPQGPGEQYF. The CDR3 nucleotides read TGCGCCAGCAGCTCGGCCCCGCAGGGGCCGGGCGAGCAGTACTTC.

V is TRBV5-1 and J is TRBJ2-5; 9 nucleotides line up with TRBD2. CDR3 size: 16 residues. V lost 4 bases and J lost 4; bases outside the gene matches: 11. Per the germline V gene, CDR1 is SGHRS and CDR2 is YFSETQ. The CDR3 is CASSPLAGEFGETQYF. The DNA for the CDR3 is TGCGCCAGCAGCCCACTAGCGGGCGAGTTTGGAGAGACCCAGTACTTC.

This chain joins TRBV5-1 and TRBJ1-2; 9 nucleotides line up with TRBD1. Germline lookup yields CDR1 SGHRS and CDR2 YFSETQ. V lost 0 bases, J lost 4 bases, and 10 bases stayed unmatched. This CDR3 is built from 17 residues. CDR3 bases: TGCGCCAGCAGCTTGGGAGAGGGACAGGGAGTCTTCTATGGCTACACCTTC. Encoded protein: CASSLGEGQGVFYGYTF.

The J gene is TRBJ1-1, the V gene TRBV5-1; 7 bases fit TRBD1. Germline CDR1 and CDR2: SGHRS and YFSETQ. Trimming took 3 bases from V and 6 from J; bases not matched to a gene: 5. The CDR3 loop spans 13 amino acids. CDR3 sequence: CASSSTGESEAFF. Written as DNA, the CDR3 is TGCGCCAGCAGCTCAACAGGGGAGTCTGAAGCTTTCTTT.